The text below deals with one T cell receptor beta chain. This clonotype was observed at least ten times. The specificity of this receptor is unknown. Base qualities were left out, and no much larger clone turns up one base away. This entry is derived from a study of molecular identifiers for immune sequencing clone quantification (dated by TCRdb to the late 2010s). With regard to the full study: For a replicate experiment, RNA from 20,000 or 100,000 naive CD8 T cells was divided into five aliquots, and four of the five aliquots were sequenced. CD8 T cells were used in a methods study to benchmark molecular-identifier clustering-based TCR repertoire sequencing (MIDCIRS) and TCR RNA copy counting. Beyond this particular receptor, the publication reports: About 2.9 recovered TCR RNA copies per cell were obtained by modeling, versus about ten by digital PCR, implying a capture efficiency of approximately 30%. The sizes of highly expanded clones could end up underestimated when identical TCR molecules share a barcode. A single cell's worth of spiked-in Jurkat TCR RNA was reported detectable even among one million naive CD8 T cells. Spiked-in Jurkat TCR RNA (roughly 10 copies' worth), which is not part of the donor repertoire, was contained in the naive libraries. In CMV-specific effector cells, clones with more than 20 RNA copies accounted for over 97% of molecules, whereas in naive cells such clones accounted for under 1%. Without barcode sub-clustering, chimeric consensus sequences inflated TCR diversity; chimeras reached as high as 47%.

Receptor amplification or capture employed PCR. The listed sequencing device is Illumina HiSeq 4000. Bulk TCR libraries were prepared as previously described, using TCR primers listed in Table S5. Total RNA was purified with the Qiagen AllPrep DNA/RNA kit. Before analysis, reads from multiple sequencing runs of one library were combined. On the authors' methods: Reads were retained only if their TCR constant sequence matched exactly, and those retained reads were trimmed to 150 nt and grouped according to their 12-nt molecular barcodes. Reads in each barcode group were sub-clustered using a 15% Levenshtein threshold, and a quality-weighted consensus sequence was built for each RNA molecule. Non-functional sequences were discarded, and so were lower-count sequences lying one edit away from another sequence. Based on a fit of two negative binomial distributions, barcode sub-clusters having less than 20% of the maximum read count were discarded. Through fastp at Q25 and MiXCR, TCRdb rebuilt clones from the public reads, retaining in-frame beta chains. Duplicate CDR3 protein sequences are folded into a single record with the most common DNA and genes. The authors' filters were not applied to this entry. The sample table lists fewer than 350,000 distinct CDR3 sequences, roughly a fifth of them with a count of one. 0.75% to 0.85% of the sample lies in the top ten.

From the cysteine through the phenylalanine, the CDR3 covers 16 amino acids. Of all the DNA, just the CDR3 is kept, 48 bases in frame from base 1. For CDR1 and CDR2, the germline V gene lists MNHNS and SASEGT. Trimming at the junction amounts to 7 bases on V and 4 bases on J, and the germline ends lie 23 bases apart. Libraries of naive CD8 T cells were generated from approximately 20,000 to 1,000,000 sorted cells, with 10%, 30% or 50% of the purified RNA used. Naive CD8 T cells were FACS-sorted as CD8+CD4-CCR7+CD45RA+ on a BD FACSAria II into RLT Plus buffer. To test detection sensitivity, Jurkat RNA equal to approximately ten TCR copies was added to samples of about 20,000-1,100,000 naive CD8 T cells. CD8 T cells were enriched with RosetteSep CD8+ T Cell Enrichment Cocktail and Ficoll-Paque, followed by ACK red cell lysis.

The sequence is built from TRBV6-1 and TRBJ2-7; tentative D gene TRBD1, with 5 bases matching. The sample consisted of naive CD8+ T cells from blood, with Jurkat cell RNA spiked in. The cell subset or site label on this specimen signifies: FACS-sorted CD8+CD4-CCR7+CD45RA+ naive T cells. The sequence came from a human donor in good health. Some libraries in this study had Jurkat cell RNA spiked in. The DNA sequence is as follows: TGTGCCAGCAATCTACCAGACAGTCGGGCGAATTACGAGCAGTACTTC. Protein translation: CASNLPDSRANYEQYF.